This T cell receptor beta chain was sequenced in a study of blood T cell repertoires in COVID-19. The overall study: Nucleic acid was either cDNA or gDNA, and it came from T cells, B-cell-depleted T cells, or PBMCs.

Germline assignment: CDR1 MGHDK and CDR2 SYGVNS. Losses at the gene ends were 6 bases for V and 4 bases for J; bases not matched to a gene: 11. The CDR3 totals 16 residues. Generated by immunoSEQ multiplex PCR, the TCRdb table keeps only in-frame clones and is missing some. The table lists hundreds of thousands of clones, 88% of them singletons. Sequenced sample: peripheral blood. The receptor comes from a woman between 45 and 65 years old with COVID-19, enrolled during active disease. The chain combines TRBV25-1 with TRBJ2-1, with TRBD2 matching 8 bases. The DNA for the CDR3 is TGTGCCAGCAGGGACCATAGCGGGGCCGTTTACAATGAGCAGTTCTTC. This gives the protein CASRDHSGAVYNEQFF.